This T cell receptor (beta chain) originates from a study of cytomegalovirus exposure and HLA in healthy donors. Notes on the study in general: Reports showed the classifier diagnosing cytomegalovirus status with high specificity and sensitivity. A subsequent analysis found that TCR clusters from the first cohort also tended to co-occur in the 130 or so validation repertoires, with under 95% of cluster scores above 0. There were a few CMV-associated chains whose specificity for CMV antigens was confirmed in vitro. Cytomegalovirus-associated status was assigned to fewer than 200 TCR beta chains.

In germline, CDR1 is SGHNT, CDR2 YENEEA. The CDR3 has 15 residues. With 5 bases clipped from V and 0 bases from J, the junction kept 3 bases outside the gene matches. As regards this clone: Antigen specificity is unknown.

Method: immunoSEQ multiplex PCR; TCRdb's copy keeps in-frame clones and lacks some. The table includes some 98,000 clones, about 90% detected once. This chain joins TRBV11-3 and TRBJ1-3; TRBD1 matches at 8 bases. Specimen: PBMCs. This TCR was sampled from a man between 18 and 29 years old in good health and CMV-seropositive. The CDR3 bases are TGTGCCAGCAGCCAGACAGGGGCCTCTGGAAACACCATATATTTT. It specifies CASSQTGASGNTIYF.